Listed below are T cell receptor beta chains from one sample, sequenced in a study of T cell clones after liver transplantation. Sequencing used immunoSEQ multiplex PCR; TCRdb keeps in-frame clones, though not all of them. The sample shows around 18,000 clones, around 91% of them seen only once. Sequenced here: CD8+ T cells from blood, sampled almost 47 months after liver transplant. These receptors all come from a human patient who received a liver transplant. Some T cells may be transferred from the graft donor. Each CDR3 is given with its conserved first and last residue. The D gene is left open where the match is weak. Only part of the rows carry a size: once, few, many, or a class if the clone is expanded.

J gene: TRBJ1-5; V gene: TRBV5-5; D gene: .; CDR3 length: 15; clone size: .; CDR3 protein: CASSTQEYSNQPQHF; CDR3 DNA: TGTGCCAGCAGCACCCAAGAATATAGCAATCAGCCCCAGCATTTT
J gene: TRBJ2-7; V gene: TRBV9; D gene: TRBD1; CDR3 length: 15; clone size: .; CDR3 protein: CASSAEDRAIYEQYF; CDR3 DNA: TGTGCCAGCAGCGCCGAGGACAGGGCAATCTACGAGCAGTACTTC
J gene: TRBJ2-3; V gene: TRBV6-4; D gene: .; CDR3 length: 14; clone size: .; CDR3 protein: CASSDSRYTDTQYF; CDR3 DNA: TGTGCCAGCAGTGACTCGAGGTACACAGATACGCAGTATTTT
J gene: TRBJ2-5; V gene: TRBV6-1; D gene: TRBD2; CDR3 length: 18; clone size: .; CDR3 protein: CASSEGVRRGYHQETQYF; CDR3 DNA: TGTGCCAGCAGTGAAGGAGTTCGGCGGGGGTACCACCAAGAGACCCAGTACTTC
J gene: TRBJ2-3; V gene: TRBV28; D gene: .; CDR3 length: 14; clone size: few; CDR3 protein: CASRLRGSTDTQYF; CDR3 DNA: TGTGCCAGCAGACTTCGGGGGAGCACAGATACGCAGTATTTT
J gene: TRBJ2-7; V gene: TRBV27; D gene: .; CDR3 length: 14; clone size: once; CDR3 protein: CASSPGPSSYEQYF; CDR3 DNA: TGTGCCAGCAGTCCAGGACCTAGCTCCTACGAGCAGTACTTC
J gene: TRBJ1-5; V gene: TRBV19; D gene: TRBD1; CDR3 length: 14; clone size: .; CDR3 protein: CASSTGGSNQPQHF; CDR3 DNA: TGTGCCAGTAGTACAGGGGGGAGCAATCAGCCCCAGCATTTT
J gene: TRBJ2-2; V gene: TRBV27; D gene: .; CDR3 length: 11; clone size: .; CDR3 protein: CASGSIRELFF; CDR3 DNA: TGTGCCAGCGGCTCTATCAGGGAGCTGTTTTTT
J gene: TRBJ2-2; V gene: TRBV11-2; D gene: .; CDR3 length: 12; clone size: .; CDR3 protein: CASNGNTGELFF; CDR3 DNA: TGTGCCAGCAACGGGAACACCGGGGAGCTGTTTTTT
J gene: TRBJ2-1; V gene: TRBV2; D gene: .; CDR3 length: 15; clone size: .; CDR3 protein: CASSELGGFYNEQFF; CDR3 DNA: TGTGCCAGCAGTGAATTGGGTGGGTTCTACAATGAGCAGTTCTTC
J gene: TRBJ1-1; V gene: TRBV7-2; D gene: .; CDR3 length: 12; clone size: once; CDR3 protein: CAIREGNTEAFF; CDR3 DNA: TGTGCCATCCGCGAAGGAAACACTGAAGCTTTCTTT
J gene: TRBJ1-2; V gene: TRBV7-2; D gene: .; CDR3 length: 14; clone size: .; CDR3 protein: CASSLDTGHYGYTF; CDR3 DNA: TGTGCCAGCAGCTTAGATACAGGCCACTATGGCTACACCTTC
J gene: TRBJ2-1; V gene: TRBV13; D gene: TRBD2; CDR3 length: 16; clone size: .; CDR3 protein: CASSPGLAGGLIEQFF; CDR3 DNA: TGTGCCAGCAGCCCGGGACTAGCGGGAGGTTTAATTGAGCAGTTCTTC
J gene: TRBJ2-7; V gene: TRBV19; D gene: .; CDR3 length: 13; clone size: .; CDR3 protein: CASSMTGTYEQYF; CDR3 DNA: TGTGCCAGTAGTATGACAGGTACCTACGAGCAGTACTTC
J gene: TRBJ2-2; V gene: TRBV11-3; D gene: .; CDR3 length: 16; clone size: .; CDR3 protein: CASSLRSLGFSGELFF; CDR3 DNA: TGTGCCAGCAGCTTGAGGAGCTTAGGGTTCTCCGGGGAGCTGTTTTTT
J gene: TRBJ2-5; V gene: TRBV2; D gene: TRBD2; CDR3 length: 12; clone size: .; CDR3 protein: CAHRGRKETQYF; CDR3 DNA: TGTGCCCACCGCGGGAGAAAAGAGACCCAGTACTTC
J gene: TRBJ2-7; V gene: TRBV11-2; D gene: TRBD2; CDR3 length: 14; clone size: once; CDR3 protein: CASSSGLARGEQYF; CDR3 DNA: TGTGCCAGCAGCTCGGGACTAGCAAGAGGCGAGCAGTACTTC
J gene: TRBJ1-2; V gene: TRBV18; D gene: TRBD1; CDR3 length: 16; clone size: .; CDR3 protein: CASSPTGGNTDYGYTF; CDR3 DNA: TGTGCCAGCTCGCCGACAGGGGGGAACACGGACTATGGCTACACCTTC
J gene: TRBJ1-4; V gene: TRBV5-1; D gene: TRBD1; CDR3 length: 14; clone size: .; CDR3 protein: CASSLGQGAGKLFF; CDR3 DNA: TGCGCCAGCAGCTTGGGACAGGGGGCGGGAAAACTGTTTTTT
J gene: TRBJ2-7; V gene: TRBV19; D gene: .; CDR3 length: 15; clone size: .; CDR3 protein: CASSISLAGRHEQYF; CDR3 DNA: TGTGCCAGTAGTATCTCCCTTGCAGGGAGGCACGAGCAGTACTTC
J gene: TRBJ1-3; V gene: TRBV28; D gene: .; CDR3 length: 15; clone size: .; CDR3 protein: CASSTPYYSGNTIYF; CDR3 DNA: TGTGCCAGCTCTACACCTTATTACTCTGGAAACACCATATATTTT
J gene: TRBJ2-2; V gene: TRBV7-9; D gene: .; CDR3 length: 13; clone size: .; CDR3 protein: CASSLGNTGELFF; CDR3 DNA: TGTGCCAGCAGCTTAGGGAACACCGGGGAGCTGTTTTTT
J gene: TRBJ2-3; V gene: TRBV5-4; D gene: TRBD2; CDR3 length: 18; clone size: once; CDR3 protein: CASSSGRGAGGFSDTQYF; CDR3 DNA: TGTGCCAGCAGCTCGGGGCGCGGAGCGGGAGGGTTCTCAGATACGCAGTATTTT
J gene: TRBJ2-5; V gene: TRBV7-8; D gene: TRBD2; CDR3 length: 18; clone size: .; CDR3 protein: CASSLLLAGGIRQETQYF; CDR3 DNA: TGTGCCAGCAGCTTACTACTAGCGGGAGGGATTCGACAAGAGACCCAGTACTTC
J gene: TRBJ2-7; V gene: TRBV28; D gene: .; CDR3 length: 14; clone size: .; CDR3 protein: CASTATGNGYEQYF; CDR3 DNA: TGTGCCAGCACCGCCACAGGGAATGGCTACGAGCAGTACTTC
J gene: TRBJ2-7; V gene: TRBV13; D gene: .; CDR3 length: 14; clone size: .; CDR3 protein: CASSLGGYSYEQYF; CDR3 DNA: TGTGCCAGCAGCTTAGGAGGGTACAGCTACGAGCAGTACTTC
J gene: TRBJ2-7; V gene: TRBV7-9; D gene: .; CDR3 length: 11; clone size: once; CDR3 protein: CASSSDYEQYF; CDR3 DNA: TGTGCCAGCAGCTCCGACTACGAGCAGTACTTC
J gene: TRBJ2-3; V gene: TRBV28; D gene: TRBD2; CDR3 length: 18; clone size: once; CDR3 protein: CASSFGLAGGKSTDTQYF; CDR3 DNA: TGTGCCAGCAGTTTCGGGTTGGCGGGAGGTAAAAGCACAGATACGCAGTATTTT
J gene: TRBJ1-2; V gene: TRBV27; D gene: .; CDR3 length: 15; clone size: .; CDR3 protein: CASRFTLRGGYGYTF; CDR3 DNA: TGTGCCAGCAGATTCACCCTCAGGGGTGGCTATGGCTACACCTTC
J gene: TRBJ2-3; V gene: TRBV4-3; D gene: .; CDR3 length: 13; clone size: .; CDR3 protein: CASSQDSSDTQYF; CDR3 DNA: TGCGCCAGCAGCCAAGATTCATCAGATACGCAGTATTTT
J gene: TRBJ1-1; V gene: TRBV5-1; D gene: .; CDR3 length: 16; clone size: .; CDR3 protein: CASSLDRQSLNTEAFF; CDR3 DNA: TGCGCCAGCAGCTTGGACAGGCAGTCCTTGAACACTGAAGCTTTCTTT
J gene: TRBJ2-7; V gene: TRBV28; D gene: TRBD1; CDR3 length: 14; clone size: .; CDR3 protein: CASSLSTGDHEQYF; CDR3 DNA: TGTGCCAGCAGTTTATCAACAGGGGACCACGAGCAGTACTTC
J gene: TRBJ1-1; V gene: TRBV19; D gene: .; CDR3 length: 12; clone size: .; CDR3 protein: CASKSGYTEAFF; CDR3 DNA: TGTGCCAGTAAGAGCGGCTACACTGAAGCTTTCTTT
J gene: TRBJ2-2; V gene: TRBV19; D gene: .; CDR3 length: 14; clone size: .; CDR3 protein: CASSWGLQTGELFF; CDR3 DNA: TGTGCCAGTAGTTGGGGACTCCAGACCGGGGAGCTGTTTTTT
J gene: TRBJ2-2; V gene: TRBV6-1; D gene: .; CDR3 length: 14; clone size: .; CDR3 protein: CASGEGANTGELFF; CDR3 DNA: TGTGCCAGCGGCGAGGGGGCGAACACCGGGGAGCTGTTTTTT
J gene: TRBJ2-7; V gene: TRBV4-3; D gene: .; CDR3 length: 15; clone size: .; CDR3 protein: CASSQDGTPPYEQYF; CDR3 DNA: TGCGCCAGCAGCCAAGATGGGACTCCACCCTACGAGCAGTACTTC
J gene: TRBJ1-1; V gene: TRBV11-2; D gene: .; CDR3 length: 13; clone size: .; CDR3 protein: CASSLDQGTEAFF; CDR3 DNA: TGTGCCAGCAGCTTAGATCAGGGGACTGAAGCTTTCTTT
J gene: TRBJ1-2; V gene: TRBV28; D gene: .; CDR3 length: 13; clone size: .; CDR3 protein: CASSSLNYYGYTF; CDR3 DNA: TGTGCCAGCAGTTCCCTTAATTACTATGGCTACACCTTC